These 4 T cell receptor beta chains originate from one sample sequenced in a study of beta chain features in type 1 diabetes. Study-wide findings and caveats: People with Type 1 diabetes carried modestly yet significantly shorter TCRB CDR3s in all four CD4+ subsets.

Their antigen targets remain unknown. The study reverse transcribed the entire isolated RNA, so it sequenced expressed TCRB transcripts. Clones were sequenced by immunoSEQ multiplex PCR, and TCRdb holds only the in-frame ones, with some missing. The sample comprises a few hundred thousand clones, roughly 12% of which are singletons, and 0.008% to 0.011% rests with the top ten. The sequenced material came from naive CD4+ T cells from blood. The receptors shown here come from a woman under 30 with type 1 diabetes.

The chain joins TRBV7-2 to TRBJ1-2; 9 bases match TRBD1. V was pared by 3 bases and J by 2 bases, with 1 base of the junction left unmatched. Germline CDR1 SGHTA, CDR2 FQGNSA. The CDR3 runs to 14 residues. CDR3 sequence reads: CASSFDRGNYGYTF. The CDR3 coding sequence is TGTGCCAGCAGCTTCGACAGGGGGAACTATGGCTACACCTTC.

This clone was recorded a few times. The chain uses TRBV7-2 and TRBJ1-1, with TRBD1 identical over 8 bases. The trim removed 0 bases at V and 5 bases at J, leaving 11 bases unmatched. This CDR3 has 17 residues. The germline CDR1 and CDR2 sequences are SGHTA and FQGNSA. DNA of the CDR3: TGTGCCAGCAGCTTAGCGGGTAGTACCAGGGGGCTTACTGAAGCTTTCTTT. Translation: CASSLAGSTRGLTEAFF.

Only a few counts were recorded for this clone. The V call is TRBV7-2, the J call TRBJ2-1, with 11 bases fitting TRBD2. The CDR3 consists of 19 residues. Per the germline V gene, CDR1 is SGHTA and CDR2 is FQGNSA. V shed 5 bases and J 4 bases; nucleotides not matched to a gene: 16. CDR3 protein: CASSRAPLLAGEGYNEQFF. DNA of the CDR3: TGTGCCAGCAGCCGAGCGCCCCTACTAGCGGGAGAGGGGTACAATGAGCAGTTCTTC. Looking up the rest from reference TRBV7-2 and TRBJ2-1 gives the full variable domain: GAGVSQSPSNKVTEKGKDVELRCDPISGHTALYWYRQSLGQGLEFLIYFQGNSAPDKSGLPSDRFSAERTGGSVSTLTIQRTQQEDSAVYLCASSRAPLLAGEGYNEQFFGPGTRLTVL.

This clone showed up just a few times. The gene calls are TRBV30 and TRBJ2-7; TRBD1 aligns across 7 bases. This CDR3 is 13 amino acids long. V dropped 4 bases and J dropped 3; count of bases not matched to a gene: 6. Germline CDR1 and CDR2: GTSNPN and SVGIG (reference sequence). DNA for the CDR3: TGTGCCTGGACTGACAGGGAGAGCTACGAGCAGTACTTC. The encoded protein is CAWTDRESYEQYF.